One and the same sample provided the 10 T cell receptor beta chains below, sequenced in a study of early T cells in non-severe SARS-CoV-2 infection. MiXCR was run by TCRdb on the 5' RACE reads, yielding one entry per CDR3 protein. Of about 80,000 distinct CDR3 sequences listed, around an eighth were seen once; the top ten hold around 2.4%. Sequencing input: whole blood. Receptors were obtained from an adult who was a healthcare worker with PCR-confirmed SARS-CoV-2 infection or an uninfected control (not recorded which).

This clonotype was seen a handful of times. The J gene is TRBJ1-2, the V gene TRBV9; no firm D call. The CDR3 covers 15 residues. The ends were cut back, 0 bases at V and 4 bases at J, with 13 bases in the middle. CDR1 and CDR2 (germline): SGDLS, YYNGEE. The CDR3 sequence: CASSVVAGPSYGYTF. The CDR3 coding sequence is TGTGCCAGCAGCGTAGTGGCAGGACCATCCTATGGCTACACCTTC.

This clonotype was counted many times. The CDR3 region is CASSLIRENTEAFF. CDR3 in DNA: TGTGCCAGCAGCTTAATCAGGGAGAACACTGAAGCTTTCTTT. The chain is built from TRBV7-9 and TRBJ1-1, with a weak D call TRBD1 (5 bases). The length of the CDR3 is 14 residues. Germline V gene lookup returns CDR1 SEHNR and CDR2 FQNEAQ (reference sequence). Trimming removed 2 bases at V and 1 base at J, with 8 bases between. Using reference TRBV7-9 and TRBJ1-1 for the parts outside the CDR3, the full variable domain is DTGVSQNPRHKITKRGQNVTFRCDPISEHNRLYWYRQTLGQGPEFLTYFQNEAQLEKSRLLSDRFSAERPKGSFSTLEIQRTEQGDSAMYLCASSLIRENTEAFFGQGTRLTVV.

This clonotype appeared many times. CDR3 protein: CSASVAGVATEAFF. CDR3 in DNA: TGCAGTGCTAGTGTGGCAGGGGTTGCCACTGAAGCTTTCTTT. The chain recombines TRBV20-1 with TRBJ1-1; TRBD1 might be the D (6 bases). This CDR3 region has 14 residues. CDR1 and CDR2 (germline): DFQATT, SNEGSKA (reference sequence). Trimming removed 3 bases from V and 4 bases from J, with 15 bases in between.

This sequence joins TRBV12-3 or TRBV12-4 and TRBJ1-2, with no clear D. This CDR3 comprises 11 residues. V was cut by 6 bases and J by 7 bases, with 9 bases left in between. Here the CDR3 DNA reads TGTGCCAGCAGAATCATTGGTGGCTACACCTTC. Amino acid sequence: CASRIIGGYTF.

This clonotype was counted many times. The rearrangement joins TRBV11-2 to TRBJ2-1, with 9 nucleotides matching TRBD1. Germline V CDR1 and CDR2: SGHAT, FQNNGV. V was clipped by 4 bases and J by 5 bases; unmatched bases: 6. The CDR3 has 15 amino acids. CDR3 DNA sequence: TGTGCCAGCAGCTCTTCGGACAGGGGTAACAATGAGCAGTTCTTC. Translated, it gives CASSSSDRGNNEQFF.

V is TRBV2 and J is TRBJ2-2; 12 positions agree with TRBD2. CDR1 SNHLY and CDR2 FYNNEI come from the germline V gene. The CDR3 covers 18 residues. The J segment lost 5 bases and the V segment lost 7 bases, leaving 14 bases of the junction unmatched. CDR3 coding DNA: TGTGCCAGCAACTCCCGGGCTCTAGCGGGGGGGAAAACCGGGGAGCTGTTTTTT. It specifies CASNSRALAGGKTGELFF.

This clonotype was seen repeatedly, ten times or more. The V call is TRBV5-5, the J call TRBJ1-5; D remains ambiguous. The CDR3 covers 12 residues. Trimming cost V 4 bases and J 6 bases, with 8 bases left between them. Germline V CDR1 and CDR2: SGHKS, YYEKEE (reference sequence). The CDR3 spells CASSPEGQPQHF. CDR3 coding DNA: TGTGCCAGCAGCCCGGAAGGTCAGCCCCAGCATTTT.

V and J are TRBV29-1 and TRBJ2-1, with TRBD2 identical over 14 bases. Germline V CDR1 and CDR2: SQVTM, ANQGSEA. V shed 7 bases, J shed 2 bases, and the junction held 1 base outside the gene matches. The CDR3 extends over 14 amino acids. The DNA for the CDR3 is TGCAGCGCGGGACTAGCGGGAGCCTACAATGAGCAGTTCTTC. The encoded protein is CSAGLAGAYNEQFF.

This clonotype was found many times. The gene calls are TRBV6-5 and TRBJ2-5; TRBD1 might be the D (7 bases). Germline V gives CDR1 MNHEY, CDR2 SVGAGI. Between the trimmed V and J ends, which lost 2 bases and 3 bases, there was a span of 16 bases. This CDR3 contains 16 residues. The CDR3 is CASSYSHRGGEETQYF. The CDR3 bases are TGTGCCAGCAGTTACAGTCACAGGGGAGGCGAAGAGACCCAGTACTTC.

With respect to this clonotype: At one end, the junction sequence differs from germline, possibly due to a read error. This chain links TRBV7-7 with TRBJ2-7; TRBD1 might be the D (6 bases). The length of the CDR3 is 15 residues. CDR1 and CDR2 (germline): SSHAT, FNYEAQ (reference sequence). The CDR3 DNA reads TGTGCTAGCAGCTTAGCTGACAGGCCGTACTACGAGCAGTACTTC. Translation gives CASSLADRPYYEQYF. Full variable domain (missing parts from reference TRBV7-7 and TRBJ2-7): GAGVSQSPRYKVTKRGQDVTLRCDPISSHATLYWYQQALGQGPEFLTYFNYEAQPDKSGLPSDRFSAERPEGSISTLTIQRTEQRDSAMYRCASSLADRPYYEQYFGPGTRLTVT.